This TCR beta chain was identified in a study of graft-versus-host responses after intestinal transplantation. Across the whole study: Induction using anti-thymocyte globulin, followed by tacrolimus and steroids for 3 to 4 years, was given to all recipients.

Study-wide findings and caveats: GvH clones surfaced in recipient marrow, some emerging earlier in ileum or blood. Early after transplant, HvG clones declined as circulating GvH clones peaked.

Repertoires were generated with immunoSEQ multiplex PCR, while TCRdb's copy carries only in-frame clones and drops some. The data contain tens of thousands of clones, about 92% of them seen just once; the ten biggest clones take up roughly 2%. In regard to this clone: What it binds is not known.

The source is a human donor who received an intestinal transplant. The sample was unstimulated CD8+ T cells sorted from spleen or lymph node cells, taken before intestinal transplant.

CDR3 coding DNA: TGTGCCAGCAGCTTAACTAGCGGGGTGGATACGCAGTATTTT. As protein: CASSLTSGVDTQYF. The rearrangement joins TRBV13 to TRBJ2-3, with TRBD2 matching 10 bases. Germline V gives CDR1 PRHDT, CDR2 FYEKMQ (reference sequence). The CDR3 contains 14 residues. Trimming removed 2 bases from V and 6 bases from J; junction bases left unmatched: 2. Using reference TRBV13 and TRBJ2-3 for the parts outside the CDR3, the full variable domain is AAGVIQSPRHLIKEKRETATLKCYPIPRHDTVYWYQQGPGQDPQFLISFYEKMQSDKGSIPDRFSAQQFSDYHSELNMSSLELGDSALYFCASSLTSGVDTQYFGPGTRLTVL.